The rows below give T cell receptor beta chains drawn from one sample of a study of shared clonotypes between healthy human individuals. Clones were read by immunoSEQ multiplex PCR, and TCRdb kept only the in-frame ones, dropping some. The table lists fewer than 650,000 clones, about 80% of them singletons, with more than 10% in the top ten. The sample was PBMCs. These TCRs come from a middle-aged woman in good health. Some clones in this sample may be carry-over from other donors' samples. The conserved cysteine and the conserved F or W are not part of the CDR3 here. The order of the fields is J gene, V gene, clone size, CDR3 protein. Some rows mark clone size as missing; the rest say once, few, many or name a class of expanded clone.

TRBJ2-1 TRBV11-2 NA ASSMGIGVGEQF
TRBJ1-4 TRBV5-6 NA ASSLGAGRWEKLF
TRBJ2-5 TRBV7-3 few ASSPGLGSLETQY
TRBJ1-5 TRBV27 NA ASSLVGGDQPQH
TRBJ2-7 TRBV27 NA ASSSPGQGGSYEQY
TRBJ2-5 TRBV20-1 NA SASGQETQY
TRBJ2-2 TRBV5-4 NA ASSSWAGELF
TRBJ2-3 TRBV2 NA ASRGLAGGGTDTQY
TRBJ1-1 TRBV18 once ASSYSGGATEAF
TRBJ2-5 TRBV15 many ATSPRGGGGAFRETQY
TRBJ2-7 TRBV28 many ASSLPHGLAGVYEQY
TRBJ2-2 TRBV27 NA ASSSGDIITGELF
TRBJ2-1 TRBV19 NA ASSWGQGARNEQF
TRBJ2-1 TRBV2 few ASSDPGTGRDEQF
TRBJ2-7 TRBV28 many ASGRPDFEQY
TRBJ1-1 TRBV9 NA ASTRKGDRVNTEAF
TRBJ2-3 TRBV7-8 NA ASSLVEGWPDTQY
TRBJ2-3 TRBV7-8 NA ASSSTLTDTQY
NA TRBV6-6 few ASRFTGDSYEQY
TRBJ2-7 TRBV5-1 NA ASSLLHEQY
TRBJ2-1 TRBV5-4 NA ASSPGLASYNEQF
TRBJ2-7 TRBV29-1 many SVGPFSGGTYEQY
TRBJ1-5 TRBV7-6 NA ASSSELGNGNQPQH
TRBJ1-2 TRBV19 NA ASSTQGPTNYGYT
TRBJ2-3 TRBV6-1 many ASSEMLAGGKTDTQY
TRBJ2-2 TRBV19 NA ASSIGGAGTGELF
TRBJ2-5 TRBV7-6 NA ASSLSAGFLETQY
TRBJ1-3 TRBV6-5 NA ASTRSGAGNTIY
TRBJ2-7 TRBV28 once ASSSSGQSYEQY
TRBJ2-2 TRBV30 NA AWTEREAPGELF
TRBJ2-7 TRBV14 NA ASSQDRGHSYEQY
TRBJ1-2 TRBV19 NA ASSFGQGAYGYT
TRBJ2-3 TRBV6-5 NA ASSTGDTQY
TRBJ2-2 TRBV5-1 few ASCLEVAGPGELF
TRBJ2-3 TRBV28 NA ASSPGTGLNTQY
TRBJ2-1 TRBV5-1 NA ASSLDGGRASDEQF
TRBJ1-1 TRBV7-2 NA ASSLGDRTKEAF
TRBJ2-2 TRBV5-4 once ASSLGLAGGSNTGELF
TRBJ2-2 TRBV4-1 many ASSQGADLNTGELF
TRBJ1-1 TRBV29-1 NA SVELITEAF
TRBJ2-6 TRBV19 NA ASSIDISGANVLT
TRBJ2-3 TRBV28 NA ASRSPPLDTDTQY
TRBJ2-2 TRBV7-9 NA ASSLAGEQGATGELF
TRBJ2-1 TRBV10-3 NA AIRDRGLHEQF
TRBJ2-7 TRBV11-2 few ASSLFLDGAYEQY
TRBJ2-7 TRBV7-2 once ASSPRLSGEQY
TRBJ2-5 TRBV5-1 NA ASSRVAGPQETQY
TRBJ1-1 TRBV28 NA ASSATGGQGGTEAF
TRBJ2-7 TRBV27 NA ASSPVFGSSYEQY
TRBJ1-1 TRBV10-2 NA ASTPSTGLNTEAF
TRBJ2-3 TRBV30 NA AWEGLAGYTQY
TRBJ2-7 TRBV10-2 NA ASSDPLRGEQY
TRBJ2-7 TRBV29-1 NA SVRPQVSSYEQY
TRBJ2-4 TRBV27 NA ASASGTSLDIQY
TRBJ1-4 TRBV10-3 NA AISESGNTNEKLF
TRBJ2-1 TRBV9 NA ASSVEAGEIYEQF
TRBJ2-5 TRBV7-3 NA ASSLRGGDQTQY
TRBJ2-3 TRBV5-4 once ASSSRLGEDTQY
TRBJ2-3 TRBV6-4 NA ASSEGQGAIDTQY
TRBJ1-2 TRBV5-1 few ASSPDRNYGYT